What follows are 22 T cell receptor beta chains derived from one specimen sequenced in a study of regulatory T cells in long-lasting Graves disease. Both iRepertoire HTBI primers and Arm-PCR of CDR3 regions were used to build the TCR beta libraries. From the multiplex PCR reads, TCRdb called clonotypes with MiXCR, one entry per CDR3 protein. The sample records 450,000 to 700,000 distinct CDR3 sequences, roughly 12% being singletons. Time point noted: newly diagnosed GD, antithyroid drugs for less than 3 months. After RNA was extracted from PBMCs, the TCR library was made from it. The same sample was also studied in work on T cells in Graves' hyperthyroidism and ophthalmopathy.

This specimen was peripheral blood mononuclear cells (PBMCs), taken at new diagnosis, from a patient treated with antithyroid drugs. The receptors come from a man between 25 and 39 years old with Graves disease.

The chain links TRBV19 to TRBJ1-2; D unresolved. The CDR3 totals 16 residues. Germline values: CDR1 LNHDA, CDR2 SQIVND (reference sequence). Trimming stripped 4 bases from V and 5 bases from J, with 20 bases between. Written as DNA, the CDR3 is TGTGCCAGTAGTAGTACAGATCGGGCCAGCTTGTATGGCTACACCTTC. This translates into CASSSTDRASLYGYTF.

The sample holds many counts of this clonotype. The genes are TRBV6-5 and TRBJ1-6; D gene uncertain. CDR3 length: 15 amino acids. The germline gives CDR1 MNHEY, CDR2 SVGAGI. Trimming stripped 0 bases from V and 10 bases from J, with 13 bases between. CDR3 in DNA: TGTGCCAGCAGTTACTCCCATTTAGGGAAATCACCCCTCCACTTT. Translation gives CASSYSHLGKSPLHF.

This chain joins TRBV20-1 and TRBJ1-2; a weak D match, TRBD1 (5 bases). The V end was cut by 2 bases, the J end by 4 bases, with 20 bases between. The CDR3 is made up of 16 amino acids. Per the germline V gene, CDR1 is DFQATT and CDR2 is SNEGSKA (reference sequence). CDR3 DNA: TGCAGTGCTAGACGTGGGGCCGCGAGACAAGTCTATGGCTACACCTTC. Its translation is CSARRGAARQVYGYTF.

The chain is built from TRBV20-1 and TRBJ2-1; TRBD1 or TRBD2 may be the D gene (6 bases each). In germline, CDR1 is DFQATT, CDR2 SNEGSKA (reference sequence). CDR3 size: 15 residues. V was clipped by 1 base and J by 8 bases, with 18 bases between them. CDR3 DNA: TGCAGTGCTAGAGGGGGGGCGTCCCGGATCGATGAGCAGTTCTTC. Its protein is CSARGGASRIDEQFF.

This clonotype was picked up many times. CDR3 nucleotide sequence: TGCAGCGTTCGTGTAGGCGATGGCTACACCTTC. Translated, it gives CSVRVGDGYTF. The V and J genes are TRBV29-1 and TRBJ1-2, with D uncertain. CDR1 and CDR2 from the germline V gene are SQVTM and ANQGSEA. The CDR3 spans 11 residues. V dropped 5 bases and J dropped 6 bases, with 10 bases sitting between them.

This clonotype was seen at least ten times. V usage is TRBV11-2 and J usage is TRBJ1-2; the D is unclear. Trimming removed 1 base from V and 6 bases from J, with 15 bases in between. The length of the CDR3 is 15 residues. Per germline, CDR1 SGHAT and CDR2 FQNNGV. The CDR3 is CASSLVPLGRNGYTF. The CDR3, as DNA: TGTGCCAGCAGCTTAGTCCCGCTGGGCAGGAATGGCTACACCTTC.

The chain has TRBV5-1 and TRBJ2-2, with D possibly matching TRBD1 (6 bases). This CDR3 region has 14 residues. Germline V gives CDR1 SGHRS, CDR2 YFSETQ. The V and J ends lost 1 base and 6 bases respectively, with 10 bases between them. CDR3 sequence reads: CASSLSQGAGELFF. The CDR3 DNA reads as TGCGCCAGCAGCTTGTCACAGGGCGCCGGGGAGCTGTTTTTT.

This clonotype was counted many times. The genes are TRBV6-2 or TRBV6-3 and TRBJ2-7; D possibly corresponds to TRBD1 (5 bases). This CDR3 region has 14 residues. The V end lost 5 bases, the J end lost 6 bases, and 17 bases lay between the germline ends. The germline V gene encodes CDR1 MNHEY and CDR2 SVGEGT. CDR3 sequence reads: CASSARQISTEQYF. The CDR3, as DNA: TGTGCCAGCAGTGCCAGACAGATTTCCACCGAGCAGTACTTC.

This clonotype occurred many times. The V gene is TRBV20-1, the J gene TRBJ2-7; perhaps TRBD1 as D (6 bases). This CDR3 is built from 12 residues. V was pared by 6 bases and J by 3 bases, with 12 bases between. Looked up from germline, CDR1 is DFQATT and CDR2 is SNEGSKA (reference sequence). The DNA for the CDR3 is TGCAGTGCCCAGAGGGGGAGCTACGAGCAGTACTTC. Its protein product is CSAQRGSYEQYF.

This clonotype showed up many times. The chain uses TRBV28 and TRBJ1-1, with D unclear. Germline V gives CDR1 MDHEN, CDR2 SYDVKM. V was cut by 6 bases and J by 2 bases, with 10 bases left in between. This CDR3 has 13 amino acids. CDR3 nucleotide sequence: TGTGCCAGCAGCCGCCACGGTAACACTGAAGCTTTCTTT. Translation: CASSRHGNTEAFF.

This clonotype was observed at least ten times. The DNA for the CDR3 is TGCAGCGCCGAGCGCCCAGAATACACAGATACGCAGTATTTT. Amino acids: CSAERPEYTDTQYF. This rearrangement joins TRBV29-1 to TRBJ2-3, with unresolved D. The germline CDR1 and CDR2 sequences are SQVTM and ANQGSEA. The CDR3 runs 14 residues. Trimming left V 7 bases short and J 2 bases short, with 16 bases between.

The chain employs TRBV5-4 and TRBJ1-3; D perhaps matches TRBD1 (5 bases). The V end was cut by 3 bases, the J end by 4 bases, with 11 bases between. The CDR3 is 14 residues long. Germline assignment: CDR1 SGHNT and CDR2 YYREEE (reference sequence). The CDR3 DNA follows: TGTGCCAGCAGCTCCCAGGGAGGGGGAAACACCATATATTTT. The encoded protein is CASSSQGGGNTIYF. Combining the CDR3 with reference TRBV5-4 and TRBJ1-3 gives the whole variable domain ETGVTQSPTHLIKTRGQQVTLRCSSQSGHNTVSWYQQALGQGPQFIFQYYREEENGRGNFPPRFSGLQFPNYSSELNVNALELDDSALYLCASSSQGGGNTIYFGEGSWLTVV.

This chain links TRBV30 with TRBJ2-2; D is ambiguous. The length of the CDR3 is 13 residues. The V end was cut by 0 bases, the J end by 9 bases, with 11 bases between. The germline V gene has CDR1 GTSNPN and CDR2 SVGIG (reference sequence). Here the CDR3 DNA reads TGTGCCTGGAGTGTAACGGGTTTGCGGGAGCTGTTTTTT. Amino acids: CAWSVTGLRELFF.

This clonotype was detected ten times or more. The J gene is TRBJ1-2, the V gene TRBV30; D is ambiguous. The ends were cut back, 5 bases at V and 6 bases at J, with 1 base in the middle. The CDR3 is made up of 8 amino acids. In germline, CDR1 is GTSNPN, CDR2 SVGIG (reference sequence). The CDR3 DNA is TGTGCCTGGGATGGCTACACCTTC. As protein: CAWDGYTF.

In this sample, this clonotype turned up many times. The chain combines TRBV11-2 with TRBJ2-3; D might be TRBD2 (5 bases). The CDR3 totals 12 residues. Between the trimmed V and J ends, which lost 6 bases and 8 bases, there was a span of 12 bases. Looked up from germline, CDR1 is SGHAT and CDR2 is FQNNGV. The CDR3 region is CASSQSGGTQYF. CDR3 nucleotide sequence: TGTGCCAGCAGTCAGAGTGGAGGTACGCAGTATTTT.

This clonotype was seen more than once but under ten times. This chain links TRBV19 with TRBJ2-3; possible D gene TRBD1, 5 bases. Trimming pared 6 bases from V and 3 bases from J, leaving 22 bases between. This CDR3 comprises 17 residues. From germline, CDR1 is LNHDA and CDR2 SQIVND (reference sequence). CDR3 DNA: TGTGCCAGTAGAAAAACCCAGGGTCCCCTTGGGACAGATACGCAGTATTTT. Translation gives CASRKTQGPLGTDTQYF. Full variable domain (rest looked up from reference TRBV19 and TRBJ2-3): DGGITQSPKYLFRKEGQNVTLSCEQNLNHDAMYWYRQDPGQGLRLIYYSQIVNDFQKGDIAEGYSVSREKKESFPLTVTSAQKNPTAFYLCASRKTQGPLGTDTQYFGPGTRLTVL.

There are many counts of this clonotype. This rearrangement joins TRBV5-1 to TRBJ2-3; no firm D call. Germline lookup yields CDR1 SGHRS and CDR2 YFSETQ. The length of the CDR3 is 15 residues. V gave up 5 bases and J gave up 1 base, with 14 bases separating them. The CDR3 sequence: CASRNSGAGTDTQYF. In DNA form, the CDR3 reads TGCGCCAGCAGGAATTCCGGAGCAGGCACAGATACGCAGTATTTT.

As regards this clonotype: This could be a read error, since a much larger clone is one nucleotide away. The chain couples TRBV30 to TRBJ2-1; 8 bases fit TRBD2. Germline assignment: CDR1 GTSNPN and CDR2 SVGIG (reference sequence). The CDR3 sequence is 16 residues long. J gave up 7 bases and V 1 base, and 12 bases lay outside the gene matches. The chain's CDR3 is CAWSDLGLAGGNEQFF. DNA for the CDR3: TGTGCCTGGAGTGACTTGGGGCTGGCGGGGGGAAATGAGCAGTTCTTC.

This clonotype was seen many times. The chain combines TRBV7-9 with TRBJ2-1, with TRBD1 matching 9 bases. This CDR3 contains 17 residues. Per germline, CDR1 SEHNR and CDR2 FQNEAQ (reference sequence). With V trimmed by 1 base and J by 3 bases, 7 bases remained unmatched. The CDR3 reads CASSLGWGTGLYNEQFF. CDR3 bases: TGTGCCAGCAGCTTAGGGTGGGGGACAGGGCTCTACAATGAGCAGTTCTTC.

CDR3 protein: CASSLAVFNSDTQYF. The CDR3 DNA sequence: TGTGCCAGCAGCTTAGCGGTCTTTAATTCAGATACGCAGTATTTT. This chain connects TRBV7-8 to TRBJ2-3; D gene ambiguous. Trimming took off 0 bases at V and 4 bases at J, with 11 bases between the two ends. The length of the CDR3 is 15 residues. Germline-derived CDR1 and CDR2 are SGHVS and FQNEAQ.

This clonotype was observed at least ten times. This chain uses TRBV5-1 with TRBJ1-2; a possible D gene is TRBD1 (5 bases). In germline, CDR1 is SGHRS, CDR2 YFSETQ. The V and J ends lost 2 bases and 2 bases respectively, with 19 bases between them. This CDR3 has 17 residues. In nucleotides, the CDR3 is TGCGCCAGCAGCTTTAGTAGCAACGACAGATCGAACTATGGCTACACCTTC. This gives the protein CASSFSSNDRSNYGYTF.

This clonotype was observed at least ten times. The chain links TRBV12-3 or TRBV12-4 to TRBJ2-3, with 9 positions matching TRBD2. Trimming at V came to 4 bases and at J to 3 bases, leaving 11 bases not matched to a gene. This CDR3 has 17 residues. For the CDR3, the DNA is TGTGCCAGCAGTTGGACCCCGGCGGGAGGGCCAACAGATACGCAGTATTTT. This encodes CASSWTPAGGPTDTQYF.